These 26 T cell receptor beta chains share one sample of origin, sequenced in a study of blood T cell repertoires in COVID-19. The protocol was immunoSEQ multiplex PCR, while the TCRdb copy is restricted to in-frame clones and leaves out a portion. Here the sample spans roughly 180,000 clones, approximately 85% being singletons. The sequencing sample was made of PBMCs or T cells enriched from blood (not recorded which). The receptors were gathered from a man aged 35 to 55 who had recovered from COVID-19.

The sample holds one count of this clone. The rearrangement links TRBV5-1 to TRBJ2-1, with TRBD1 as a possible D gene (5 bases). CDR1 SGHRS and CDR2 YFSETQ come from the germline V gene. The CDR3 runs to 16 residues. V lost 0 bases and J lost 4, with 14 bases in between. The CDR3 coding sequence is TGCGCCAGCAGCTTGGAGTCAGGGCATAGGTACAATGAGCAGTTCTTC. Residues: CASSLESGHRYNEQFF.

This chain links TRBV5-1 with TRBJ2-3; no clear D. The V and J ends lost 0 bases and 1 base respectively, with 6 bases between them. Germline CDR1 SGHRS, CDR2 YFSETQ. CDR3 length equals 14 residues. The CDR3 loop reads CASSLGSGTDTQYF. The CDR3 DNA follows: TGCGCCAGCAGCTTGGGCAGCGGCACAGATACGCAGTATTTT. Full variable domain (missing parts from reference TRBV5-1 and TRBJ2-3): KAGVTQTPRYLIKTRGQQVTLSCSPISGHRSVSWYQQTPGQGLQFLFEYFSETQRNKGNFPGRFSGRQFSNSRSEMNVSTLELGDSALYLCASSLGSGTDTQYFGPGTRLTVL.

The chain recombines TRBV5-4 with TRBJ1-2; D call uncertain. V lost 6 bases and J 3 bases, leaving 18 bases between the germline ends. The CDR3 extends over 15 amino acids. CDR1 is SGHNT, CDR2 YYREEE, per germline (reference sequence). The CDR3 spells CASNPARGLDYGYTF. CDR3 sequence (DNA): TGTGCCAGCAACCCGGCGAGAGGTTTGGACTATGGCTACACCTTC.

The chain recombines TRBV19 with TRBJ1-2; D is possibly TRBD1 (6 bases). CDR3 size: 15 residues. The ends were cut back, 3 bases at V and 4 bases at J, with 15 bases in the middle. Per germline, CDR1 LNHDA and CDR2 SQIVND (reference sequence). CDR3 DNA: TGTGCCAGTAGTATGCAGGGGCGCATTGCCTATGGCTACACCTTC. It codes for CASSMQGRIAYGYTF.

The chain employs TRBV5-6 and TRBJ1-4; tentatively, D is TRBD1 (5 bases). The CDR3 contains 16 residues. Germline V gives CDR1 SGHDT, CDR2 YYEEEE. The V end lost 1 base, the J end lost 0 bases, and 10 bases lay between the germline ends. This CDR3 is CASSLMGGATNEKLFF. CDR3 sequence (DNA): TGTGCCAGCAGCTTGATGGGGGGAGCAACTAATGAAAAACTGTTTTTT.

The chain carries TRBV5-1 and TRBJ2-7; D might be TRBD2 (5 bases). V dropped 4 bases and J dropped 2 bases, with 13 bases sitting between them. Per the germline V gene, CDR1 is SGHRS and CDR2 is YFSETQ. CDR3 size: 14 residues. CDR3 bases: TGCGCCAGCAGCCAGGACTGGAATACCTACGAGCAGTACGTC. It codes for CASSQDWNTYEQYV.

The chain uses TRBV11-3 and TRBJ1-1; no definite D call. Germline V CDR1 and CDR2: SGHNT, YENEEA. V lost 1 base and J lost 5, with 8 bases in between. This CDR3 contains 13 residues. CDR3 sequence reads: CASSLVAETEAFF. The CDR3 nucleotides are TGTGCCAGCAGCTTAGTGGCGGAAACTGAAGCTTTCTTT.

This CDR3 reads CASSGTGGLNTGELFF. CDR3 DNA sequence: TGCGCCAGCAGCGGCACAGGGGGTTTGAACACCGGGGAGCTGTTTTTT. The genes are TRBV5-1 and TRBJ2-2; 8 nucleotides agree with TRBD1. J gave up 1 base and V 4 bases, and 6 bases lay outside the gene matches. The length of the CDR3 is 16 residues. Looked up from germline, CDR1 is SGHRS and CDR2 is YFSETQ.

The chain recombines TRBV6-5 with TRBJ2-5; weak D call: TRBD2 (6 bases). The CDR3 is made up of 13 amino acids. The germline gives CDR1 MNHEY, CDR2 SVGAGI. Trimming cost V 7 bases and J 5 bases, with 14 bases left between them. The CDR3: CASTGEGRETQYF. The CDR3 region has the DNA TGTGCCAGCACGGGGGAAGGCCGCGAGACCCAGTACTTC.

This clone has a handful of counts. The J gene is TRBJ2-1, the V gene TRBV9, with 10 bases matching TRBD2. CDR1 and CDR2 from the germline V gene are SGDLS and YYNGEE. The CDR3 sequence is 14 residues long. V lost 6 bases, J lost 2 bases, and 2 bases stayed unmatched. DNA for the CDR3: TGTGCCAGCACCGGGACTAGCGCCTACAATGAGCAGTTCTTC. It specifies CASTGTSAYNEQFF.

The V and J genes are TRBV7-6 and TRBJ2-3, with D unresolved. The CDR3 contains 17 residues. Germline V gene data show CDR1 as SGHVS and CDR2 as FNYEAQ. V was clipped by 5 bases and J by 4 bases, with 22 bases between them. CDR3 DNA sequence: TGTGCCAGCAGCCCACGCTCCGCAGTTCCTCATGCAGATACGCAGTATTTT. It specifies CASSPRSAVPHADTQYF.

Here the CDR3 reads CANHPCQVPSNQPQHF. Here the CDR3 DNA reads TGTGCCAACCACCCGTGTCAGGTGCCCAGCAATCAGCCCCAGCATTTT. The chain recombines TRBV10-3 with TRBJ1-5; D ambiguous. Trimming stripped 10 bases from V and 1 base from J, with 20 bases between. This CDR3 comprises 16 residues. Germline CDR1 ENHRY, CDR2 SYGVKD.

The chain joins TRBV5-1 to TRBJ1-1; D may be TRBD1 (5 bases). This CDR3 spans 14 amino acids. Deletions cut 1 base from V and 1 base from J, with 8 bases between. The germline V gene encodes CDR1 SGHRS and CDR2 YFSETQ. CDR3: CASSLQGTNTEAFF. The CDR3 DNA reads TGCGCCAGCAGCTTGCAGGGAACGAACACTGAAGCTTTCTTT.

V and J are TRBV4-1 and TRBJ2-1; 13 bases align to TRBD2. The trim removed 2 bases at V and 7 bases at J, leaving 5 bases unmatched. This CDR3 contains 16 residues. Germline lookup yields CDR1 MGHRA and CDR2 YSYEKL. CDR3 DNA sequence: TGCGCCAGCAGCCAATGGACTAGCGGGAGTACAAATGAGCAGTTCTTC. Its protein is CASSQWTSGSTNEQFF.

This chain joins TRBV9 and TRBJ1-5; 9 bases are a match to TRBD1. Unmatched junction bases numbered 7, after V lost 3 bases and J lost 6 bases. The CDR3 sequence is 15 residues long. CDR1 SGDLS and CDR2 YYNGEE come from the germline V gene. The CDR3, as DNA: TGTGCCAGCAGCGACCGGGACAGGGTCGCTCAGCCCCAGCATTTT. This codes for CASSDRDRVAQPQHF. Using reference TRBV9 and TRBJ1-5 for the parts outside the CDR3, the full variable domain is DSGVTQTPKHLITATGQRVTLRCSPRSGDLSVYWYQQSLDQGLQFLIQYYNGEERAKGNILERFSAQQFPDLHSELNLSSLELGDSALYFCASSDRDRVAQPQHFGDGTRLSIL.

The DNA of the CDR3 is TGTGCCAGCAGCCTAGGGAGGCGGGCTTACGAGCAGTACGTC. As protein: CASSLGRRAYEQYV. The chain links TRBV7-3 to TRBJ2-7; possible D gene TRBD2, 6 bases. The V end was cut by 5 bases, the J end by 4 bases, with 15 bases between. This CDR3 has 14 residues. Germline V lookup: CDR1 SGHTA, CDR2 FQGTGA.

In this sample, this clone turned up a few times. This chain connects TRBV19 to TRBJ1-1; no reliable D call. Deletions cut 3 bases from V and 1 base from J, with 9 bases between. Germline-derived CDR1 and CDR2 are LNHDA and SQIVND (reference sequence). The CDR3 runs 14 residues. Here the CDR3 reads CASSIGLGNTEAFF. The CDR3 region has the DNA TGTGCCAGTAGTATTGGGCTGGGGAACACTGAAGCTTTCTTT.

This clone came up a few times. The chain is built from TRBV19 and TRBJ2-2, with 7 nucleotides matching TRBD2. The CDR3 spans 18 residues. Trimming removed 5 bases from V and 0 bases from J; junction bases left unmatched: 12. The germline CDR1 and CDR2 sequences are LNHDA and SQIVND (reference sequence). The DNA of the CDR3 is TGTGCCAGTAGTTACGACCGACTAGCCCTGACGAACACCGGGGAGCTGTTTTTT. Translated: CASSYDRLALTNTGELFF.

The gene calls are TRBV6-2 or TRBV6-3 and TRBJ1-4; a weak D match, TRBD1 (5 bases). Trimming took off 2 bases at V and 4 bases at J, with 11 bases between the two ends. Looked up from germline, CDR1 is MNHEY and CDR2 is SVGEGT. This CDR3 comprises 15 residues. The CDR3 coding sequence is TGTGCCAGCAGTTACGGTCGACAGCTTAATGAAAAACTGTTTTTT. This codes for CASSYGRQLNEKLFF.

In this sample, this clone turned up once. V gene TRBV5-4 combines with J gene TRBJ1-2; weak D call: TRBD1 (5 bases). Germline values: CDR1 SGHNT, CDR2 YYREEE (reference sequence). V was clipped by 4 bases and J by 5 bases, with 18 bases between them. CDR3 length: 15 residues. This CDR3 is CASSMGSRGEYGYTF. CDR3 DNA: TGTGCCAGCAGCATGGGGTCGCGGGGGGAATATGGCTACACCTTC.

This clone was detected only a few times. This chain links TRBV10-2 with TRBJ1-2, with D perhaps TRBD1 (5 bases). The ends were cut back, 0 bases at V and 1 base at J, with 6 bases in the middle. Germline V lookup: CDR1 WSHSY, CDR2 SAAADI. The CDR3 covers 14 residues. Here the CDR3 reads CASSESGDNYGYTF. The CDR3, as DNA: TGCGCCAGCAGTGAGTCAGGGGATAACTATGGCTACACCTTC.

The chain joins TRBV7-2 to TRBJ1-5; 9 nucleotides align to TRBD1. CDR1 and CDR2 (germline): SGHTA, FQGNSA. V dropped 3 bases and J dropped 8; count of bases not matched to a gene: 8. This CDR3 is built from 15 residues. The CDR3 sequence is CASSFRDRDIEPQHF. The CDR3 DNA follows: TGTGCCAGCAGCTTCAGGGACAGGGATATAGAGCCCCAGCATTTT.

V gene TRBV7-3 combines with J gene TRBJ1-1, with no clear D. CDR1 and CDR2 (germline): SGHTA, FQGTGA. V gave up 5 bases and J gave up 1 base, with 17 bases separating them. The CDR3 sequence is 16 residues long. Here the CDR3 reads CASSPLPEVTNTEAFF. CDR3 DNA sequence: TGTGCCAGCAGCCCCCTCCCGGAGGTAACGAACACTGAAGCTTTCTTT.

The chain recombines TRBV9 with TRBJ1-1; maybe TRBD1 (5 bases). V was cut by 6 bases and J by 5 bases, with 20 bases left in between. The CDR3 contains 15 residues. Germline CDR1 is SGDLS and CDR2 is YYNGEE. The CDR3 nucleotides read TGTGCCAGCACCCGAGATTGGGGCCGGGGGACTGAAGCTTTCTTT. Translating gives CASTRDWGRGTEAFF.

J is TRBJ2-1 and V is TRBV3-1 (or the pseudogene TRBV3-2), with a possible D match to TRBD1 (5 bases). This CDR3 has 13 residues. Per the germline V gene, CDR1 is LGHDT and CDR2 is YNNKEL (reference sequence). The V end was cut by 3 bases, the J end by 9 bases, with 12 bases between. DNA for the CDR3: TGTGCCAGCAGCCACGAAGGGGTCCCTGAGCAGTTCTTC. Its protein is CASSHEGVPEQFF.

CDR3 sequence (DNA): TGTGCCAGCAGATACAGGGCTCATGGCGGGGAGCTGTTTTTT. Translation gives CASRYRAHGGELFF. The rearrangement joins TRBV7-9 to TRBJ2-2; TRBD1 is a possible D gene (6 bases). The germline V gene has CDR1 SEHNR and CDR2 FQNEAQ (reference sequence). This CDR3 region has 14 residues. V shed 6 bases and J shed 7 bases, with 15 bases lying between them.